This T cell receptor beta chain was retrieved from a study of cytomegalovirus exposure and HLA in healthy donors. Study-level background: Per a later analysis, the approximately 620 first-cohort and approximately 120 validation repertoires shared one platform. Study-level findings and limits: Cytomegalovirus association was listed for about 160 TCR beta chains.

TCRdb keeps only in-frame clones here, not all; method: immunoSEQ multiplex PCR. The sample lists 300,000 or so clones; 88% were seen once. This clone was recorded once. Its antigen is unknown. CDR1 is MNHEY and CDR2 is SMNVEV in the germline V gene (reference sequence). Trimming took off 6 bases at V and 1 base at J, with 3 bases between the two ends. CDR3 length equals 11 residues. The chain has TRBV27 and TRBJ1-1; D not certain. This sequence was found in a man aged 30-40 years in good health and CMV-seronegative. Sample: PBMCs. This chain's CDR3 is CASSGNTEAFF. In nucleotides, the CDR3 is TGTGCCAGCAGCGGGAACACTGAAGCTTTCTTT.